The source of this T cell receptor (beta chain) is a study of CD8 T cells in Susac syndrome. The T cells that were sequenced for TCR beta were CD8+ and CD4+ cells from blood. In the multiple sclerosis control group, patients were treatment-naive and had stable or active relapsing-remitting disease. Reverse transcription of roughly 0.5 to 1 ug RNA was carried out with random hexamers. A multiplex approach, immunoSEQ multiplex PCR, amplified TCR beta CDR3 across 54 Vbeta and 13 Jbeta. TCRdb re-called the immunoSEQ multiplex PCR reads with MiXCR, one entry per CDR3 protein. Of approximately 110,000 distinct CDR3 sequences in the sample, 80% to 95% were seen once. The receptor was derived from a human donor with multiple sclerosis. The sample was CD8+ T cells from PBMCs.

Here the CDR3 reads CASSPWTGLSGEGEQFF. The DNA for the CDR3 is TGTGCCAGCAGTCCATGGACAGGGTTGTCCGGAGAGGGTGAGCAGTTCTTC. The rearrangement uses TRBV27 and TRBJ2-1; 8 nucleotides line up with TRBD1. The germline CDR1 and CDR2 sequences are MNHEY and SMNVEV (reference sequence). The CDR3 contains 17 residues. The V segment lost 5 bases and the J segment 9 bases; nucleotides outside the gene matches: 18.